These 10 T cell receptor beta chains were sequenced from one sample in a study of vaccination and CD4 T cells after COVID-19. The study sequenced cultured CD4+ T cell DNA using the Oncomine TCR Beta short-read assay. One entry per CDR3 protein results from TCRdb running MiXCR on the PCR reads. Of some 13,000 distinct CDR3 sequences in the sample, less than 70% were seen once. Specified treatment: approximately 10-day PBMC culture with coronavirus spike peptide pools or control peptides (ViraFEST assay). The antigens of these receptors remain unknown. What was sequenced was CD4+ T cells from blood, cultured in vitro. These receptors originate from a human donor who had recovered from COVID-19.

In DNA form, the CDR3 reads TGTGCCAGCAGTCCCCCCGGCGGACAAGAGACCCAGTACTTC. Encoded protein: CASSPPGGQETQYF. V usage is TRBV6-1 and J usage is TRBJ2-5; D gene ambiguous. Trimming removed 5 bases from V and 2 bases from J, with 12 bases in between. The CDR3 sequence is 14 residues long. In germline, CDR1 is MNHNS, CDR2 SASEGT.

The rearrangement links TRBV27 to TRBJ1-1; D is possibly TRBD1 (6 bases). CDR3 length: 13 residues. From germline, CDR1 is MNHEY and CDR2 SMNVEV (reference sequence). V lost 8 bases and J lost 4, with 14 bases in between. The CDR3 is CASWGGGGTEAFF. The CDR3 nucleotides read TGTGCCAGCTGGGGTGGGGGCGGCACTGAAGCTTTCTTT.

The chain is built from TRBV12-3 or TRBV12-4 and TRBJ1-5, with D unclear. The CDR3 is 14 residues long. V dropped 2 bases and J dropped 0 bases, with 5 bases sitting between them. The CDR3 here is CASSLRYSNQPQHF. The CDR3 nucleotides read TGTGCCAGCAGTTTACGGTATAGCAATCAGCCCCAGCATTTT.

V usage is TRBV7-9 and J usage is TRBJ2-5; 10 positions match TRBD1. CDR1 SEHNR and CDR2 FQNEAQ come from the germline V gene (reference sequence). CDR3 length equals 16 residues. The V and J ends lost 5 bases and 4 bases, in that order; junction bases with no gene match: 10. CDR3 sequence reads: CASSPGDRGEGETQYF. The CDR3 DNA follows: TGTGCCAGCAGCCCCGGGGACAGGGGAGAGGGAGAGACCCAGTACTTC.

This chain uses TRBV6-5 with TRBJ1-6, with 12 bases that match TRBD1. The V segment lost 4 bases and the J segment 10 bases; nucleotides outside the gene matches: 2. CDR1 and CDR2 (germline): MNHEY, SVGAGI. CDR3 length: 14 amino acids. CDR3 sequence: CASSWDRGLSPLHF. The CDR3 DNA sequence: TGTGCCAGCAGTTGGGACAGGGGGCTATCACCCCTCCACTTT.

This chain links TRBV20-1 with TRBJ2-5; D might be TRBD2 (6 bases). The CDR3 spans 14 residues. Germline loops: CDR1 DFQATT, CDR2 SNEGSKA (reference sequence). Deletions cut 6 bases from V and 5 bases from J, with 19 bases between. The CDR3 here is CSANGGRPGETQYF. CDR3 DNA: TGCAGTGCAAACGGAGGGCGCCCGGGGGAGACCCAGTACTTC.

The sample holds one count of this clonotype. The chain is built from TRBV18 and TRBJ1-2; maybe TRBD1 (5 bases). CDR1 is KGHSH, CDR2 LQKENI, per germline. V was clipped by 2 bases and J by 6 bases, with 16 bases between them. The CDR3 spans 15 residues. CDR3 protein: CASSPGQGTVHGYTF. In DNA form, the CDR3 reads TGTGCCAGCTCACCAGGCCAGGGAACGGTCCATGGCTACACCTTC. The complete variable domain, with remaining parts taken from reference TRBV18 and TRBJ1-2, reads NAGVMQNPRHLVRRRGQEARLRCSPMKGHSHVYWYRQLPEEGLKFMVYLQKENIIDESGMPKERFSAEFPKEGPSILRIQQVVRGDSAAYFCASSPGQGTVHGYTFGSGTRLTVV.

V gene TRBV7-9 combines with J gene TRBJ2-7; 7 nucleotides match TRBD2. From germline, CDR1 is SEHNR and CDR2 FQNEAQ (reference sequence). After removal of 6 bases from V and 6 bases from J, the junction contained 8 bases not matched to a gene. This CDR3 has 13 amino acids. CDR3 DNA: TGTGCCAGCAGTCCCAGCGGGATAAGCGAGCAGTACTTC. This codes for CASSPSGISEQYF.

The chain joins TRBV6-1 to TRBJ2-7; 12 nucleotides align to TRBD1. This CDR3 has 18 residues. CDR1 and CDR2 (germline): MNHNS, SASEGT. V lost 5 bases to trimming and J lost 7 bases; unmatched junction nucleotides: 18. CDR3 DNA: TGTGCCAGCAGTAGGCTCGGGACAGGGGGCGAATTATCAAGGGAGCAGTACTTC. Translating gives CASSRLGTGGELSREQYF.

The chain uses TRBV2 and TRBJ1-2; TRBD1 matches 7 bases. The germline gives CDR1 SNHLY, CDR2 FYNNEI. V shed 7 bases and J 4 bases; nucleotides not matched to a gene: 6. CDR3 size: 13 residues. This CDR3 reads CASTAGQVYGYTF. The DNA of the CDR3 is TGTGCCAGCACCGCTGGACAGGTCTATGGCTACACCTTC.